These 22 T cell receptor beta chains were all obtained from the same sample, sequenced in a study of cytomegalovirus exposure and HLA in healthy donors. Primers included in the PCR were 60 Vbeta and 13 Jbeta primers. Profiled with immunoSEQ multiplex PCR; TCRdb holds only in-frame clones, not every one. The data hold some 140,000 clones, with approximately 60% observed a single time. The sample was PBMCs. These receptors all come from a woman aged 40 to 50 in good health and CMV-seronegative.

The V call is TRBV5-1, the J call TRBJ2-3, with D uncertain. This CDR3 comprises 12 residues. V gave up 5 bases and J gave up 6 bases, with 10 bases separating them. Germline V gene data show CDR1 as SGHRS and CDR2 as YFSETQ. The CDR3: CASSLQSDTQYF. The CDR3, as DNA: TGCGCCAGCAGTTTGCAGTCGGATACGCAGTATTTT.

This clone is a singleton in its sample. V is TRBV2 and J is TRBJ2-5; 12 nucleotides agree with TRBD1. The ends lost 7 bases at V and 5 bases at J; junction bases unmatched: 14. This CDR3 region has 17 residues. CDR1 SNHLY and CDR2 FYNNEI come from the germline V gene. The CDR3 DNA sequence: TGTGCCAGCACCGGATTACGGGGACAGGGGGCTGGGGAGACCCAGTACTTC. It translates to CASTGLRGQGAGETQYF.

For this clone: Distinct nucleotide sequences in the sample also encode this CDR3. The chain joins TRBV6-1 to TRBJ1-5; a weak D match, TRBD1 (6 bases). V shed 6 bases and J shed 2 bases, with 11 bases lying between them. The germline V gene has CDR1 MNHNS and CDR2 SASEGT. The CDR3 extends over 14 amino acids. The CDR3 here is CASSYRVGNQPQHF. Written as DNA, the CDR3 is TGTGCCAGCAGCTACAGGGTCGGCAATCAGCCCCAGCATTTT.

The table lists this clone with a few counts. CDR3 nucleotides: TGTGCCAGCAGCTTAGGCTCCGATCACTACGTCTACGAGCAGTACTTC. Amino acid sequence: CASSLGSDHYVYEQYF. The rearrangement joins TRBV13 to TRBJ2-7; D is unresolved. Germline CDR1 and CDR2: PRHDT and FYEKMQ (reference sequence). The CDR3 runs to 16 residues. V dropped 0 bases and J dropped 3 bases, with 15 bases sitting between them.

This clone was seen only a few times. CDR3 coding DNA: TGTGCCAGCAGCTTAACGAAGGACAGCACAAATGAAGCTTTCTTT. It codes for CASSLTKDSTNEAFF. The rearrangement uses TRBV7-3 and TRBJ1-1; perhaps TRBD1 as D (6 bases). V was pared by 0 bases and J by 7 bases, with 15 bases between. The CDR3 length is 15 residues. Germline V gives CDR1 SGHTA, CDR2 FQGTGA.

This clone was detected only a few times. The chain links TRBV4-3 to TRBJ2-5, with 7 bases identical to TRBD2. CDR1 is LGHNA and CDR2 is YSLEER in the germline V gene. This CDR3 region has 15 residues. V was clipped by 1 base and J by 4 bases; unmatched bases: 6. CDR3 bases: TGCGCCAGCAGCCAAGGGACGGGGGGAGGAGAGACCCAGTACTTC. This sequence encodes CASSQGTGGGETQYF.

The chain uses TRBV5-4 and TRBJ1-2, with TRBD1 matching 7 bases. This CDR3 region has 12 residues. CDR1 SGHNT and CDR2 YYREEE come from the germline V gene (reference sequence). Trimming cost V 9 bases and J 7 bases; bases outside gene matches: 9. CDR3 residues: CAMTRQGSGYTF. Written as DNA, the CDR3 is TGTGCCATGACAAGACAGGGAAGTGGCTACACCTTC.

The chain links TRBV10-3 to TRBJ1-5; TRBD1 might be the D (5 bases). Germline V gene lookup returns CDR1 ENHRY and CDR2 SYGVKD. This CDR3 has 13 residues. V lost 7 bases and J 1 base, leaving 8 bases between the germline ends. The CDR3 protein is CAITRGSNQPQHF. DNA for the CDR3: TGTGCCATCACAAGGGGAAGCAATCAGCCCCAGCATTTT.

The chain carries TRBV6-1 and TRBJ1-1; the D gene is possibly TRBD1 (5 bases). Germline V gives CDR1 MNHNS, CDR2 SASEGT. V dropped 6 bases and J dropped 3 bases, with 11 bases sitting between them. CDR3 length equals 13 residues. CDR3 residues: CASREGLYTEAFF. CDR3 nucleotide sequence: TGTGCCAGCAGGGAGGGGTTATACACTGAAGCTTTCTTT.

There are a few counts of this clone. The V call is TRBV5-1, the J call TRBJ2-2; TRBD1 is a possible D gene (6 bases). The CDR3 has 16 amino acids. V was cut by 2 bases and J by 3 bases, with 14 bases left in between. Looked up from germline, CDR1 is SGHRS and CDR2 is YFSETQ. CDR3 region: CASSLTGSGDTGELFF. Here the CDR3 DNA reads TGCGCCAGCAGCTTAACAGGGTCAGGGGACACCGGGGAGCTGTTTTTT.

This clone was seen more than once but under ten times. V is TRBV5-1 and J is TRBJ2-1, with 10 bases identical to TRBD2. Germline trimming cut 0 bases from V and 6 bases from J; bases unmatched to any gene: 6. The germline gives CDR1 SGHRS, CDR2 YFSETQ. The CDR3 runs to 16 residues. The CDR3 DNA sequence: TGCGCCAGCAGCTTGGAGCCAGCGGGGGGGCTCAATGAGCAGTTCTTC. Translation gives CASSLEPAGGLNEQFF. The variable domain in full, with the rest retrieved from reference TRBV5-1 and TRBJ2-1, is KAGVTQTPRYLIKTRGQQVTLSCSPISGHRSVSWYQQTPGQGLQFLFEYFSETQRNKGNFPGRFSGRQFSNSRSEMNVSTLELGDSALYLCASSLEPAGGLNEQFFGPGTRLTVL.

J is TRBJ2-7 and V is TRBV7-7; D is unclear. The CDR3 covers 13 residues. V gave up 1 base and J gave up 7 bases, with 11 bases separating them. Looked up from germline, CDR1 is SSHAT and CDR2 is FNYEAQ (reference sequence). The CDR3 nucleotides read TGTGCCAGCAGCTTAGATCTGTGGCAGGAGCAGTACTTC. This gives the protein CASSLDLWQEQYF.

The rearrangement links TRBV6-5 to TRBJ1-1, with 8 bases fitting TRBD1. V lost 7 bases, J lost 11 bases, and 15 bases stayed unmatched. Germline V gives CDR1 MNHEY, CDR2 SVGAGI. The CDR3 is 14 amino acids. The CDR3: CASILTGGTWKAFF. CDR3 nucleotide sequence: TGTGCCAGCATTCTAACAGGGGGGACTTGGAAGGCTTTCTTT.

This clone was seen more than once but under ten times. Here the CDR3 reads CAWSVQENTEAFF. CDR3 bases: TGTGCCTGGAGTGTACAAGAGAACACTGAAGCTTTCTTT. This chain joins TRBV30 and TRBJ1-1; D is undetermined. Germline CDR1 reads GTSNPN; CDR2 reads SVGIG (reference sequence). V lost 0 bases, J lost 1 base, and 6 bases lay in between. The CDR3 is made up of 13 amino acids.

This clone has just a few counts. This chain joins TRBV4-1 and TRBJ2-3, with a possible D match to TRBD2 (5 bases). The V gene's germline CDR1 is MGHRA and CDR2 YSYEKL. Trimming shortened V by 3 bases and J by 2 bases, and 15 bases separated the two germline ends. This CDR3 is built from 16 residues. The CDR3 sequence: CASSQVGLFSTDTQYF. The DNA for the CDR3 is TGCGCCAGCAGCCAGGTCGGACTTTTCTCCACAGATACGCAGTATTTT.

This chain connects TRBV7-9 to TRBJ1-1; 7 bases line up with TRBD1. J gave up 2 bases and V 5 bases, and 5 bases lay outside the gene matches. CDR3 length: 14 amino acids. Germline CDR1 and CDR2: SEHNR and FQNEAQ (reference sequence). This CDR3 reads CASSRRDSNTEAFF. The CDR3 DNA reads TGTGCCAGCAGCCGCAGGGACAGTAACACTGAAGCTTTCTTT.

The rearrangement joins TRBV27 to TRBJ1-1; possible D gene TRBD1, 5 bases. This CDR3 is 15 amino acids long. Trimming took 5 bases from V and 8 from J, leaving 21 bases between them. Germline V gene data show CDR1 as MNHEY and CDR2 as SMNVEV (reference sequence). As DNA, the CDR3 is TGTGCCAGCAGTCCCCGCCCCGCAGGGTATAAAGAAGCTTTCTTT. Amino acid sequence: CASSPRPAGYKEAFF.

V and J are TRBV29-1 and TRBJ1-2; TRBD1 matches 9 bases. CDR3 size: 15 residues. Germline V gene lookup returns CDR1 SQVTM and CDR2 ANQGSEA. Trimming removed 1 base from V and 4 bases from J; junction bases left unmatched: 7. In DNA form, the CDR3 reads TGCAGCGTTGAAGGAGGGACAGGGAGACCCTATGGCTACACCTTC. It translates to CSVEGGTGRPYGYTF.

This clone was seen a handful of times. The chain joins TRBV25-1 to TRBJ2-3; TRBD1 is a possible D gene (5 bases). Per the germline V gene, CDR1 is MGHDK and CDR2 is SYGVNS. Trimming left V 6 bases short and J 0 bases short, with 13 bases between. The CDR3 is 15 amino acids. CDR3 sequence reads: CASSEQTVSTDTQYF. Here the CDR3 DNA reads TGTGCCAGCAGCGAGCAGACAGTTAGCACAGATACGCAGTATTTT.

This clone has only a few counts. The sample contains more than one DNA sequence encoding this CDR3. The V call is TRBV11-2, the J call TRBJ1-6; D is perhaps TRBD1 (5 bases). Germline CDR1 and CDR2: SGHAT and FQNNGV. The CDR3 consists of 14 residues. Trimming cost V 1 base and J 8 bases, with 9 bases left between them. The CDR3 coding sequence is TGTGCCAGCAGCTTAGTGCAGACAGATTCACCCCTCCACTTT. It specifies CASSLVQTDSPLHF.

The gene calls are TRBV6-1 and TRBJ2-5, with 10 positions matching TRBD1. The CDR3 covers 17 residues. The J segment lost 5 bases and the V segment lost 4 bases, leaving 13 bases of the junction unmatched. Germline CDR1 reads MNHNS; CDR2 reads SASEGT. The CDR3 reads CASSGRQGAPSWETQYF. The CDR3 nucleotides are TGTGCCAGCAGTGGCAGACAGGGGGCCCCCTCGTGGGAGACCCAGTACTTC.

This sequence joins TRBV14 and TRBJ2-2; 9 bases are shared with TRBD2. V shed 5 bases, J shed 6 bases, and the junction held 10 bases outside the gene matches. CDR1 is SGHDN, CDR2 FVKESK, per germline. There are 16 residues in the CDR3. The CDR3, as DNA: TGTGCCAGCAGCGCCGGACGGCGGGGGGGCTCCGGGGAGCTGTTTTTT. Encoded protein: CASSAGRRGGSGELFF.